These 29 T cell receptor beta chains share one sample of origin, sequenced in a study of CD8+ T cells in alopecia areata. Reverse transcribed after extraction, RNA yielded cDNA as the sequencing template. Measured with immunoSEQ multiplex PCR; TCRdb has only the in-frame clones, and not every one. The sample has around 190,000 clones; roughly three fifths are singletons. The specimen sequenced was CD8+ T cells sorted from blood. The receptors shown here come from a human donor in good health.

The chain is built from TRBV6-5 and TRBJ2-7, with D tentatively TRBD2 (5 bases). CDR1 and CDR2 (germline): MNHEY, SVGAGI. V was trimmed by 5 bases and J by 6 bases, leaving 17 bases between them. The CDR3 is 14 amino acids. As DNA, the CDR3 is TGTGCCAGCAGTGCTGCTTTTGAGGGAATCGAGCAGTACTTC. Its protein is CASSAAFEGIEQYF.

V gene TRBV27 combines with J gene TRBJ1-1; D is ambiguous. The CDR3 covers 13 residues. CDR1 and CDR2 from the germline V gene are MNHEY and SMNVEV (reference sequence). Trimming took 8 bases from V and 0 from J, leaving 10 bases between them. The DNA for the CDR3 is TGTGCCAGCGCGAACGGGATGAACACTGAAGCTTTCTTT. This gives the protein CASANGMNTEAFF.

The sample holds many counts of this clone. This chain links TRBV4-1 with TRBJ1-1; TRBD1 matches 7 bases. V lost 4 bases to trimming and J lost 2 bases; unmatched junction nucleotides: 10. The length of the CDR3 is 16 residues. In germline, CDR1 is MGHRA, CDR2 YSYEKL. CDR3 nucleotides: TGCGCCAGCAGCCCTTCCCCCGGGACAGCCAACACTGAAGCTTTCTTT. Amino acid sequence: CASSPSPGTANTEAFF.

Turning to this clone: A far larger clone is one base from this, pointing to a likely read error. This CDR3 is also generated by other DNA sequences in the sample. The chain couples TRBV7-2 to TRBJ1-1; no clear D. CDR3 length equals 12 residues. The V and J ends lost 3 bases and 1 base respectively, with 3 bases between them. CDR1 is SGHTA and CDR2 is FQGNSA in the germline V gene. In DNA, the CDR3 is TGTGCCAGCAGCTTCGGGAACACTGAAGCTTTCTTT. Protein: CASSFGNTEAFF.

The chain couples TRBV29-1 to TRBJ2-5; the D gene is possibly TRBD1 (6 bases). The V and J ends lost 0 bases and 4 bases respectively, with 12 bases between them. Germline V gives CDR1 SQVTM, CDR2 ANQGSEA. The CDR3 is 14 amino acids. DNA for the CDR3: TGCAGCGTTGAAGACGAACAGGGTCCAGAGACCCAGTACTTC. Its translation: CSVEDEQGPETQYF.

A word on this clone: Different DNA sequences within this sample yield the same CDR3. The chain is built from TRBV7-9 and TRBJ1-2; the D gene is possibly TRBD1 (5 bases). The CDR3 spans 13 residues. Germline V gene data show CDR1 as SEHNR and CDR2 as FQNEAQ (reference sequence). V was cut by 2 bases and J by 6 bases, with 10 bases left in between. CDR3 region: CASSLTGTDGYTF. CDR3 nucleotide sequence: TGTGCCAGCAGCTTAACCGGGACGGATGGCTACACCTTC.

CDR3 coding DNA: TGTGCCAGCAGTTTCTCCAGGGCGGGCACTGAAGCTTTCTTT. It is translated as CASSFSRAGTEAFF. The gene calls are TRBV27 and TRBJ1-1, with D possibly TRBD1 on 5 matching bases. The CDR3 sequence is 14 residues long. Between the trimmed V and J ends, which lost 3 bases and 4 bases, there was a span of 12 bases. CDR1 is MNHEY, CDR2 SMNVEV, per germline (reference sequence).

CDR3 protein: CASTVHSLNTEAFF. DNA of the CDR3: TGTGCCAGCACCGTACATTCTTTGAACACTGAAGCTTTCTTT. The genes are TRBV6-5 and TRBJ1-1, with D unclear. V lost 7 bases to trimming and J lost 0 bases, with 12 bases between them. CDR1 and CDR2 (germline): MNHEY, SVGAGI. This CDR3 has 14 amino acids.

This clone has only a few counts. The V and J genes are TRBV13 and TRBJ2-3; D not certain. The CDR3 runs to 14 residues. The germline CDR1 and CDR2 sequences are PRHDT and FYEKMQ (reference sequence). The V end was cut by 5 bases, the J end by 7 bases, with 16 bases between. In DNA form, the CDR3 reads TGTGCCAGCAGCCCCCGGAAGTCCTCAAATACGCAGTATTTT. It translates to CASSPRKSSNTQYF.

The V gene is TRBV4-1, the J gene TRBJ2-7, with 7 bases aligning to TRBD1. The ends lost 4 bases at V and 3 bases at J; junction bases unmatched: 6. This CDR3 is built from 14 residues. Germline V gene data show CDR1 as MGHRA and CDR2 as YSYEKL. CDR3 residues: CASSRDSMNYEQYF. CDR3 sequence (DNA): TGCGCCAGCAGCCGGGACAGCATGAACTACGAGCAGTACTTC.

This clone was counted a few times. This chain connects TRBV29-1 to TRBJ2-7; TRBD2 aligns across 9 bases. Losses at the gene ends were 4 bases for V and 2 bases for J; bases not matched to a gene: 18. The CDR3 consists of 18 residues. The germline V gene has CDR1 SQVTM and CDR2 ANQGSEA. CDR3 sequence: CSVGGQLSSGMITYEQYF. CDR3 DNA: TGCAGCGTTGGAGGTCAGCTTTCTAGCGGGATGATAACCTACGAGCAGTACTTC.

The CDR3, as DNA: TGTGCCAGCTGGGACCCCGCGGGACCCTCCTACGAGCAGTACTTC. Translating it yields CASWDPAGPSYEQYF. J is TRBJ2-7 and V is TRBV6-1; the D gene is possibly TRBD2 (6 bases). Germline assignment: CDR1 MNHNS and CDR2 SASEGT. Trimming took off 8 bases at V and 0 bases at J, with 17 bases between the two ends. The CDR3 contains 15 residues.

The rearrangement uses TRBV13 and TRBJ2-2, with 11 bases lining up with TRBD1. V dropped 5 bases and J dropped 3; count of bases not matched to a gene: 5. Germline V CDR1 and CDR2: PRHDT, FYEKMQ (reference sequence). The CDR3 length is 16 residues. DNA of the CDR3: TGTGCCAGCAGCGGGCCGGGACAGGGGGACACCGGGGAGCTGTTTTTT. This encodes CASSGPGQGDTGELFF.

This chain links TRBV5-1 with TRBJ1-2; unclear D gene. V was cut by 3 bases and J by 12 bases, with 15 bases left in between. The CDR3 runs to 12 residues. CDR1 SGHRS and CDR2 YFSETQ come from the germline V gene. CDR3 in DNA: TGCGCCAGCAGCTCGGGGTCCTCGTACCACACCTTC. Translation: CASSSGSSYHTF.

This clone has more than one count but fewer than ten. The chain couples TRBV29-1 to TRBJ2-2; TRBD1 is a possible D gene (6 bases). CDR3 length equals 13 residues. Trimming pared 7 bases from V and 1 base from J, leaving 10 bases between. Germline V CDR1 and CDR2: SQVTM, ANQGSEA. CDR3 sequence reads: CSGGHQNTGELFF. The CDR3 nucleotides read TGCAGCGGGGGACACCAGAACACCGGGGAGCTGTTTTTT.

The chain links TRBV4-1 to TRBJ2-5, with 8 bases that match TRBD2. The CDR3 is 15 amino acids. Germline loops: CDR1 MGHRA, CDR2 YSYEKL. The V segment lost 4 bases and the J segment 5 bases; nucleotides outside the gene matches: 9. CDR3 in amino acids: CASSRTTGLGETQYF. DNA for the CDR3: TGCGCCAGCAGCCGAACTACGGGACTAGGGGAGACCCAGTACTTC.

The chain employs TRBV30 and TRBJ2-7; D unresolved. Between the trimmed V and J ends, which lost 0 bases and 0 bases, there was a span of 15 bases. Germline CDR1 reads GTSNPN; CDR2 reads SVGIG (reference sequence). CDR3 length: 16 residues. CDR3 sequence: CAWSVLGRASSYEQYF. The CDR3 coding sequence is TGTGCCTGGAGTGTACTGGGCAGAGCTAGCTCCTACGAGCAGTACTTC.

The chain recombines TRBV6-5 with TRBJ2-5, with TRBD1 identical over 9 bases. CDR1 is MNHEY, CDR2 SVGAGI, per germline. J lost 3 bases, V lost 6 bases, and 2 bases had no gene match. CDR3 length: 13 residues. CDR3 DNA sequence: TGTGCCAGCAGGACAGGGGGTGAAGAGACCCAGTACTTC. Translation: CASRTGGEETQYF.

The chain recombines TRBV29-1 with TRBJ2-3; 7 nucleotides align to TRBD1. The V gene's germline CDR1 is SQVTM and CDR2 ANQGSEA. The CDR3 extends over 14 amino acids. Germline trimming cut 1 base from V and 4 bases from J; bases unmatched to any gene: 5. This chain's CDR3 is CSVEGERGPDTQYF. As DNA, the CDR3 is TGCAGCGTTGAAGGGGAGAGGGGGCCAGATACGCAGTATTTT.

The chain joins TRBV9 to TRBJ2-1; 14 bases line up with TRBD2. The CDR3 runs to 16 residues. Germline V lookup: CDR1 SGDLS, CDR2 YYNGEE. The trim removed 6 bases at V and 4 bases at J, leaving 6 bases unmatched. The CDR3 DNA reads TGTGCCAGCACGGATGGGACTAGCGGGGGATACAATGAGCAGTTCTTC. This translates into CASTDGTSGGYNEQFF.

This rearrangement joins TRBV10-2 to TRBJ1-1; D is unresolved. Germline CDR1 and CDR2: WSHSY and SAAADI. With 3 bases removed from V and 0 bases from J, the gap between germline ends came to 8 bases. The CDR3 spans 14 residues. CDR3 nucleotides: TGCGCCAGCAGTGATGCGGAGATGAACACTGAAGCTTTCTTT. This sequence encodes CASSDAEMNTEAFF.

The chain recombines TRBV7-2 with TRBJ1-4, with a tentative D call TRBD1 (5 bases). Germline V gene data show CDR1 as SGHTA and CDR2 as FQGNSA. V dropped 1 base and J dropped 7 bases, with 10 bases sitting between them. CDR3 size: 14 residues. The CDR3 DNA sequence: TGTGCCAGCAGCTTAGTCCAGGGCGGTGAAAAACTGTTTTTT. It yields the protein CASSLVQGGEKLFF. The entire variable domain, with the rest obtained from reference TRBV7-2 and TRBJ1-4, is as follows: GAGVSQSPSNKVTEKGKDVELRCDPISGHTALYWYRQSLGQGLEFLIYFQGNSAPDKSGLPSDRFSAERTGGSVSTLTIQRTQQEDSAVYLCASSLVQGGEKLFFGSGTQLSVL.

The chain has TRBV30 and TRBJ2-1; D unresolved. Germline CDR1 is GTSNPN and CDR2 is SVGIG (reference sequence). This CDR3 contains 12 residues. V was cut by 5 bases and J by 7 bases, with 12 bases left in between. CDR3 region: CAWGYGRNEQFF. In DNA form, the CDR3 reads TGTGCCTGGGGATACGGGCGGAATGAGCAGTTCTTC.

The table lists this clone with a few counts. This CDR3 is also generated by other DNA sequences in the sample. The chain has TRBV19 and TRBJ1-1; D gene uncertain. The CDR3 sequence is 13 residues long. Between the trimmed V and J ends, which lost 4 bases and 0 bases, there was a span of 6 bases. Looked up from germline, CDR1 is LNHDA and CDR2 is SQIVND (reference sequence). In DNA form, the CDR3 reads TGTGCCAGTAGTAGAGGGATGAACACTGAAGCTTTCTTT. Protein sequence: CASSRGMNTEAFF.

The chain links TRBV30 to TRBJ1-2; 11 positions agree with TRBD1. CDR3 size: 13 residues. Per the germline V gene, CDR1 is GTSNPN and CDR2 is SVGIG (reference sequence). The V and J ends lost 5 bases and 3 bases, in that order; junction bases with no gene match: 2. The CDR3 nucleotides read TGTGCCTGGGGGACAGGGGGAGACTATGGCTACACCTTC. It yields the protein CAWGTGGDYGYTF.

The rearrangement uses TRBV27 and TRBJ2-4; TRBD2 aligns across 7 bases. CDR1 and CDR2 (germline): MNHEY, SMNVEV (reference sequence). Losses at the gene ends were 7 bases for V and 8 bases for J; bases not matched to a gene: 8. The CDR3 totals 13 residues. In nucleotides, the CDR3 is TGTGCCAGCAAGAAGGGGAGGGAAGACATTCAGTACTTC. Translating it yields CASKKGREDIQYF.

J is TRBJ1-2 and V is TRBV6-6; no clear D gene. The V and J ends lost 6 bases and 7 bases respectively, with 15 bases between them. Germline values: CDR1 MNHNY, CDR2 SVGAGI (reference sequence). The CDR3 is 13 residues long. The CDR3 spells CASRYPREAGYTF. The CDR3 DNA sequence: TGTGCCAGCAGATATCCGAGGGAGGCTGGCTACACCTTC.

V and J are TRBV5-1 and TRBJ2-3; possibly TRBD1 for D (5 bases). Trimming pared 0 bases from V and 2 bases from J, leaving 13 bases between. Looked up from germline, CDR1 is SGHRS and CDR2 is YFSETQ. The CDR3 is 16 amino acids. Here the CDR3 DNA reads TGCGCCAGCAGCTTGGGTCAGGGTGCGATCACAGATACGCAGTATTTT. This translates into CASSLGQGAITDTQYF.

The chain employs TRBV30 and TRBJ1-6; the D is unclear. V was trimmed by 3 bases and J by 0 bases, leaving 9 bases between them. The CDR3 is made up of 15 amino acids. Germline V gene data show CDR1 as GTSNPN and CDR2 as SVGIG (reference sequence). The CDR3 protein is CAWRSGNSYNSPLHF. The CDR3 DNA reads as TGTGCCTGGAGAAGCGGGAACTCCTATAATTCACCCCTCCACTTT.